These T cell receptor beta chains were read from a single sample in a study of blood T cells in healthy people across ages. TCRdb re-analysed the 5' RACE reads in MiXCR, keeping a single row per CDR3 protein. The profile shows nearly 1 million distinct CDR3 sequences, roughly 51% of them singletons. Sequencing was carried out using blood. All receptors come from a woman in her sixties or seventies in good health. Both conserved end residues are part of each CDR3. A D gene is named only where the DNA matches it firmly. For some rows the clone size is stated as once, few or many, or as a class when expanded; others skip it.

size	V	D	J	CDR3	DNA
NA	TRBV4-2	NA	TRBJ2-3	CASSQGGGGGRTDTQYF	TGTGCCAGCAGCCAAGGAGGGGGAGGAGGAAGAACAGATACGCAGTATTTT
few	TRBV27	NA	TRBJ1-5	CASSYGINQPQHF	TGTGCCAGCAGCTACGGGATAAACCAGCCCCAGCATTTT
few	TRBV18	TRBD1	TRBJ1-5	CASSPAQGTGNKPQHF	TGTGCCAGCTCACCCGCACAGGGGACGGGTAATAAGCCCCAGCATTTT
few	TRBV20-1	TRBD2	TRBJ2-1	CSALTSWGYNEQFF	TGCAGTGCCTTGACTAGCTGGGGCTACAATGAGCAGTTCTTC
NA	TRBV5-1	NA	TRBJ1-2	CASSGEVGNYGYTF	TGCGCCAGCAGCGGAGAGGTGGGAAACTATGGCTACACCTTC
NA	TRBV7-2	NA	TRBJ2-1	CASSPDNSYNEQFF	TGTGCCAGCAGCCCAGACAACTCCTACAATGAGCAGTTCTTC
NA	TRBV6-5	NA	TRBJ2-6	CASRQEGVSGANVLTF	TGTGCCAGCAGACAAGAGGGGGTTTCTGGGGCCAACGTCCTGACTTTC
NA	TRBV6-2/TRBV6-3	TRBD1	TRBJ2-1	CASRLQGSNEQFF	TGTGCCAGCAGACTACAGGGGAGCAATGAGCAGTTCTTC
NA	TRBV18	TRBD2	TRBJ2-7	CASSNERELRNEQYF	TGTGCCAGCTCAAACGAGCGGGAGTTGAGGAATGAGCAGTACTTC
few	TRBV12-3/TRBV12-4	NA	TRBJ2-5	CASSLEGLRETQYF	TGTGCCAGCAGTTTGGAGGGGCTTAGGGAGACCCAGTACTTC
NA	TRBV7-2	NA	TRBJ2-3	CASSFTSGLGGDTQYF	TGTGCCAGCAGCTTCACTTCAGGGCTAGGTGGAGATACGCAGTATTTT
NA	TRBV6-6	NA	TRBJ2-7	CASSYSLRQAYEQYF	TGTGCCAGCAGTTACTCCCTCCGACAGGCCTACGAGCAGTACTTC
NA	TRBV4-2	NA	TRBJ2-1	CASSLNAQYNEQFF	TGTGCCAGCAGCCTCAACGCCCAGTACAATGAGCAGTTCTTC
NA	TRBV6-6	NA	TRBJ2-6	CASSYSAAVLTF	TGTGCCAGCAGTTACTCTGCAGCCGTCCTGACTTTC
NA	TRBV4-1	NA	TRBJ2-5	CASSQSRDGRAQETQYF	TGCGCCAGCAGCCAGTCCAGGGACGGGAGAGCGCAAGAGACCCAGTACTTC
few	TRBV20-1	TRBD2	TRBJ2-7	CSAREAGGVYEQYF	TGCAGTGCTAGAGAAGCGGGAGGAGTCTACGAGCAGTACTTC
NA	TRBV18	NA	TRBJ2-5	CASANQETQYF	TGTGCCAGCGCTAACCAAGAGACCCAGTACTTC
once	TRBV2	NA	TRBJ2-5	CASSATAAGMETQYF	TGTGCCAGCAGCGCTACGGCGGCGGGGATGGAGACCCAGTACTTC
NA	TRBV2	NA	TRBJ2-1	CASAPSHGSYNEQFF	TGTGCCAGCGCCCCCTCCCACGGGTCCTACAATGAGCAGTTCTTC
few	TRBV6-2/TRBV6-3	NA	TRBJ2-7	CASSYSMGEQYF	TGTGCCAGCAGTTACTCGATGGGCGAGCAGTACTTC
few	TRBV28	NA	TRBJ1-1	CASSFDGTNTEAFF	TGTGCCAGCAGTTTTGATGGGACCAACACTGAAGCTTTCTTT
NA	TRBV9	TRBD2	TRBJ2-7	CASSIGGTSSYEQYF	TGTGCCAGCAGCATAGGGGGGACTAGCTCCTACGAGCAGTACTTC
few	TRBV5-1	NA	TRBJ2-7	CASSAFQSGEQYF	TGCGCCAGCAGCGCCTTCCAGTCAGGCGAGCAGTACTTC
NA	TRBV12-3/TRBV12-4	TRBD1	TRBJ2-5	CASSLIQRQGEKTQYF	TGTGCCAGCAGTTTAATCCAGAGACAGGGGGAAAAGACCCAGTACTTC
NA	TRBV20-1	TRBD1	TRBJ1-6	CSARVWDRENSPLHF	TGCAGTGCTAGAGTCTGGGACAGGGAAAATTCACCCCTCCACTTT
NA	TRBV20-1	TRBD2	TRBJ2-1	CSASLADPNYNEQFF	TGCAGTGCTAGCCTAGCGGATCCCAACTACAATGAGCAGTTCTTC
few	TRBV5-1	TRBD2	TRBJ2-5	CASSSLAGEGETQYF	TGCGCCAGCAGCTCCCTAGCGGGTGAGGGAGAGACCCAGTACTTC
NA	TRBV20-1	NA	TRBJ1-1	CSARRLRQENTEAFF	TGCAGTGCTAGACGTCTCCGCCAGGAAAACACTGAAGCTTTCTTT
NA	TRBV14	TRBD2	TRBJ2-1	CASSQVFAGGPSNEQFF	TGTGCCAGCAGCCAAGTGTTCGCGGGAGGGCCCTCCAATGAGCAGTTCTTC
few	TRBV27	NA	TRBJ2-1	CASSLFEADEQFF	TGTGCCAGCAGCTTGTTTGAGGCTGATGAGCAGTTCTTC
few	TRBV20-1	NA	TRBJ2-1	CSAPYVGSDNEQFF	TGCAGTGCCCCCTACGTAGGGTCAGACAATGAGCAGTTCTTC
NA	TRBV15	NA	TRBJ1-1	CATSRWTLNTEAFF	TGTGCCACCAGCAGATGGACGTTGAACACTGAAGCTTTCTTT
once	TRBV15	TRBD1	TRBJ2-1	CATKGGWVNEQFF	TGTGCCACCAAAGGGGGCTGGGTGAATGAGCAGTTCTTC
NA	TRBV20-1	NA	TRBJ1-5	CSARDHGARQPQHF	TGCAGTGCTAGAGATCACGGGGCCCGGCAGCCCCAGCATTTT
NA	TRBV24-1	NA	TRBJ2-7	CATSPRGAGSYNEQYF	TGTGCCACCAGTCCTCGGGGGGCGGGCTCCTACAATGAGCAGTACTTC
few	TRBV27	NA	TRBJ2-3	CASSPNPGGGSQYF	TGTGCCAGCAGTCCAAACCCCGGGGGCGGGAGTCAGTATTTT